This TCR beta chain is drawn from a study of blood T cells in healthy people across ages. The authors ran a second PCR of 7 to 11 cycles using a sample-barcoded 5' primer and a J-beta primer mix. TCRdb fed the 5' RACE reads into MiXCR, producing one record per CDR3 protein. The repertoire holds hundreds of thousands of distinct CDR3 sequences, around 21% seen once, with roughly 3.6% in the top ten. The CDR3 has 13 residues. Germline V gives CDR1 SNHLY, CDR2 FYNNEI. A few counts support this clonotype. The chain employs TRBV2 and TRBJ2-5; D remains ambiguous. The DNA end is a closer match to TRBJ2-1, so the J assignment may be wrong. Material: blood. This TCR derives from a man aged 70-80 years in good health. This chain's CDR3 is CASSEGTFGEQFF. CDR3 DNA: TGTGCCAGCAGTGAAGGCACCTTCGGGGAGCAGTTCTTC.